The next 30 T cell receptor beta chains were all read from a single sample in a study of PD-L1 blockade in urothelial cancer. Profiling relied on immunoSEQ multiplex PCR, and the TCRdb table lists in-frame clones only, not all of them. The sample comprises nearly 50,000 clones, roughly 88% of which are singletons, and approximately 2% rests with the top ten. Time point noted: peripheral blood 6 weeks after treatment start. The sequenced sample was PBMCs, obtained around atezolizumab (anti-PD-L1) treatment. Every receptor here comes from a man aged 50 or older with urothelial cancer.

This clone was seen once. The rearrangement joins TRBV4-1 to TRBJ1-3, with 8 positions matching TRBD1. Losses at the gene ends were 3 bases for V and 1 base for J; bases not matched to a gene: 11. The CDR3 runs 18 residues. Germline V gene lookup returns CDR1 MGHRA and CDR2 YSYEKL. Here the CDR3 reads CASSHPLGQVLSGNTIYF. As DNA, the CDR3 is TGCGCCAGCAGCCACCCCCTGGGACAGGTCCTATCTGGAAACACCATATATTTT.

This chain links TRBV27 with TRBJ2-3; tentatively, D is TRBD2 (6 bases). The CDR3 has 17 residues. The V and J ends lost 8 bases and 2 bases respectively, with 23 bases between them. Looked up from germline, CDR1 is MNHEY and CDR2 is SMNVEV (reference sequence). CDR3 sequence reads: CASHDGRRTTYTDTQYF. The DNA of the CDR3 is TGTGCCAGCCACGATGGGCGGCGGACTACCTACACAGATACGCAGTATTTT.

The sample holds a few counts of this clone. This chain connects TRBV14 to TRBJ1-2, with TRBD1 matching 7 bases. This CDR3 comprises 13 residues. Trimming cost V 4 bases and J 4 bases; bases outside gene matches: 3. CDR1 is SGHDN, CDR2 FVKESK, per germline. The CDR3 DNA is TGTGCCAGCAGCCGGGACAGCCTCTATGGCTACACCTTC. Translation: CASSRDSLYGYTF. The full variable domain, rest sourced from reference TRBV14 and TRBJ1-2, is EAGVTQFPSHSVIEKGQTVTLRCDPISGHDNLYWYRRVMGKEIKFLLHFVKESKQDESGMPNNRFLAERTGGTYSTLKVQPAELEDSGVYFCASSRDSLYGYTFGSGTRLTVV.

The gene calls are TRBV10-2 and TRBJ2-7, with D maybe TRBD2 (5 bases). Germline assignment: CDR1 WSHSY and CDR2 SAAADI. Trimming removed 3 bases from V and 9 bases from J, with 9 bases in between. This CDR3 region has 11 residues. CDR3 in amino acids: CASSDSEVQYF. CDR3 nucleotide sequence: TGCGCCAGCAGTGATTCGGAGGTGCAGTACTTC.

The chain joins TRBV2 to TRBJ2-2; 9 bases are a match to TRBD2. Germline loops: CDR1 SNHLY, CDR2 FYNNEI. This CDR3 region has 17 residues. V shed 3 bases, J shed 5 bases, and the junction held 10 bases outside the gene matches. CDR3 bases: TGTGCCAGCAGTGATGGATGGTTAGCGGGAGATACCGGGGAGCTGTTTTTT. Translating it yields CASSDGWLAGDTGELFF.

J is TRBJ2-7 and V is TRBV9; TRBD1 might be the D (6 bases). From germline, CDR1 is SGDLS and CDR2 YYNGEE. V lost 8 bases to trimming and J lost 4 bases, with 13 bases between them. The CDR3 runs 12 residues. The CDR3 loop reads CASSSQGYEQYF. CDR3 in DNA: TGTGCCAGTTCCTCACAGGGTTACGAGCAGTACTTC. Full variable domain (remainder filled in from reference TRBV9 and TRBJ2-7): DSGVTQTPKHLITATGQRVTLRCSPRSGDLSVYWYQQSLDQGLQFLIQYYNGEERAKGNILERFSAQQFPDLHSELNLSSLELGDSALYFCASSSQGYEQYFGPGTRLTVT.

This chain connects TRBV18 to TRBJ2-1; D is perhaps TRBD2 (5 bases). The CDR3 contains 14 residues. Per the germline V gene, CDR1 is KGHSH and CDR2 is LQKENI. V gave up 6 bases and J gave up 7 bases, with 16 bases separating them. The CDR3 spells CASSLVGSNNEQFF. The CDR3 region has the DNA TGTGCCAGCTCCCTAGTTGGGAGTAATAATGAGCAGTTCTTC.

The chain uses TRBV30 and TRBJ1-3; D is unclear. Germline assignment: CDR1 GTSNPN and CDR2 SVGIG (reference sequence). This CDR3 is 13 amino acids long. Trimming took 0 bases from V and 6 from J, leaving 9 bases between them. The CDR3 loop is CAWSVRGLNTIYF. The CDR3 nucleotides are TGTGCCTGGAGTGTACGGGGTTTAAACACCATATATTTT.

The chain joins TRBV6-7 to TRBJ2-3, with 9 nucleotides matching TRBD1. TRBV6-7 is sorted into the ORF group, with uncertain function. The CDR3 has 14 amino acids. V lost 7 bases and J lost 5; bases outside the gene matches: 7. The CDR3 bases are TGTGCCAGCACCACAGGGGGCTCTATAGATACGCAGTATTTT. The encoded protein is CASTTGGSIDTQYF.

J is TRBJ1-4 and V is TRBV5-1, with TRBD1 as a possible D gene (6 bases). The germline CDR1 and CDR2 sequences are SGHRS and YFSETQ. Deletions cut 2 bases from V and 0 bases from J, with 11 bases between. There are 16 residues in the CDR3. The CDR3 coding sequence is TGCGCCAGCAGCTTTAGTCAGGGGACAACTAATGAAAAACTGTTTTTT. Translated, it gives CASSFSQGTTNEKLFF.

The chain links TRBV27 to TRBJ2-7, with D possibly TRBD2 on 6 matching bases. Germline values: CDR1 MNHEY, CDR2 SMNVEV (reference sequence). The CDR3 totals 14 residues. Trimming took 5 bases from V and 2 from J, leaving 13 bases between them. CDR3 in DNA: TGTGCCAGCAGTAACGGACTATCCACCTACGAGCAGTACTTC. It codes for CASSNGLSTYEQYF.

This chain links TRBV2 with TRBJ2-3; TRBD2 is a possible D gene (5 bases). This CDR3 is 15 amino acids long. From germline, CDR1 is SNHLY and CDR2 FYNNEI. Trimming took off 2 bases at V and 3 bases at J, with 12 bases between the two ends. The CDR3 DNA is TGTGCCAGCAGTGAATGGGTAGCGAAAACAGATACGCAGTATTTT. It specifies CASSEWVAKTDTQYF. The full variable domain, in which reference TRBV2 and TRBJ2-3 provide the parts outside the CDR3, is EPEVTQTPSHQVTQMGQEVILRCVPISNHLYFYWYRQILGQKVEFLVSFYNNEISEKSEIFDDQFSVERPDGSNFTLKIRSTKLEDSAMYFCASSEWVAKTDTQYFGPGTRLTVL.

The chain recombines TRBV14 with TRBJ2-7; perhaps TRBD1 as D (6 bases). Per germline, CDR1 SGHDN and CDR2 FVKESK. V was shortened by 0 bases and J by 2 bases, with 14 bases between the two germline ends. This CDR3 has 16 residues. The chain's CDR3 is CASSQEGRYRAYEQYF. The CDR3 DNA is TGTGCCAGCAGCCAAGAAGGCCGTTACAGGGCCTACGAGCAGTACTTC.

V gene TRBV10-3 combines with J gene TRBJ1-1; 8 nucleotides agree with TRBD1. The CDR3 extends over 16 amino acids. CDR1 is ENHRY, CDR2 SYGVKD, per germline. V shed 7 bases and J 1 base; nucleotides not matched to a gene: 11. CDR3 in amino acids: CAITGDRRGGNTEAFF. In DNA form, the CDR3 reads TGTGCCATCACCGGGGACAGGAGGGGGGGGAACACTGAAGCTTTCTTT.

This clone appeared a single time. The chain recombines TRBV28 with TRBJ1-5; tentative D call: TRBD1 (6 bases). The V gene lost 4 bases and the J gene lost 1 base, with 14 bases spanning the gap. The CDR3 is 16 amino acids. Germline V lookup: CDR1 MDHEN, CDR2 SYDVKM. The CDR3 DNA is TGTGCCAGCAGTTCAGAGCAGGGGCTCAGCAATCAGCCCCAGCATTTT. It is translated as CASSSEQGLSNQPQHF. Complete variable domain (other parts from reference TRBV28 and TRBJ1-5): DVKVTQSSRYLVKRTGEKVFLECVQDMDHENMFWYRQDPGLGLRLIYFSYDVKMKEKGDIPEGYSVSREKKERFSLILESASTNQTSMYLCASSSEQGLSNQPQHFGDGTRLSIL.

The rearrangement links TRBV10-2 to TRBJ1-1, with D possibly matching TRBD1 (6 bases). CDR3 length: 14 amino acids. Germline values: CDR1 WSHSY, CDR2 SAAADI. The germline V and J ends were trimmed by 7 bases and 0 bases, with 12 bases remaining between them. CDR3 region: CASNRVGVNTEAFF. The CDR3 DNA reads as TGCGCCAGCAACAGGGTAGGCGTGAACACTGAAGCTTTCTTT.

Here the CDR3 reads CASSLLDGRRFF. As DNA, the CDR3 is TGTGCCAGCAGCTTATTGGACGGGAGGCGGTTCTTC. The chain carries TRBV7-2 and TRBJ2-1; 7 positions match TRBD2. CDR3 length: 12 amino acids. Germline CDR1 and CDR2: SGHTA and FQGNSA. The V and J ends lost 2 bases and 15 bases, in that order; junction bases with no gene match: 7.

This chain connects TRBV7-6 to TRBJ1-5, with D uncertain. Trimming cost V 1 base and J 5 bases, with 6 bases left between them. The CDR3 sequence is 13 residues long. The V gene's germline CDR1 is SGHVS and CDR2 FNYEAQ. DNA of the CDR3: TGTGCCAGCAGCTTAGGAGGAGATCAGCCCCAGCATTTT. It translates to CASSLGGDQPQHF.

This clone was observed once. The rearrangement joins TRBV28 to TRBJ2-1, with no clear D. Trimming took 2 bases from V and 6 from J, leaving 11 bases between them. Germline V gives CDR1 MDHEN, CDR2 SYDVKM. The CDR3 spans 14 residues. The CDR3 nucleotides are TGTGCCAGCAGTTTACCGTCGTCGGGCAATGAGCAGTTCTTC. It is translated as CASSLPSSGNEQFF.

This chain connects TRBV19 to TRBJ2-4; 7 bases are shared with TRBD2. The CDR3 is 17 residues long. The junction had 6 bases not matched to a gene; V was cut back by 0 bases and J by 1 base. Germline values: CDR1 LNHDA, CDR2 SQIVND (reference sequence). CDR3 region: CASSIEGTTVAKNIQYF. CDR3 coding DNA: TGTGCCAGTAGTATAGAAGGGACTACGGTCGCCAAAAACATTCAGTACTTC.

CDR3 in DNA: TGTGCCAGCAGCCAAGATCTAGGTGGTGCCGAGTATTTT. Its protein product is CASSQDLGGAEYF. The V gene is TRBV4-2, the J gene TRBJ2-3; D gene ambiguous. Germline V CDR1 and CDR2: LGHNA, YNFKEQ. V lost 0 bases to trimming and J lost 13 bases, with 14 bases between them. This CDR3 region has 13 residues.

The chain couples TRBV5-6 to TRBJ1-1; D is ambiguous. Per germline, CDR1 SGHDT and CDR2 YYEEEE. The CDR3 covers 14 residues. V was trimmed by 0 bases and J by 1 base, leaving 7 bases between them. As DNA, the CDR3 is TGTGCCAGCAGCTTGGCTAACCGGAACACTGAAGCTTTCTTT. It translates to CASSLANRNTEAFF.

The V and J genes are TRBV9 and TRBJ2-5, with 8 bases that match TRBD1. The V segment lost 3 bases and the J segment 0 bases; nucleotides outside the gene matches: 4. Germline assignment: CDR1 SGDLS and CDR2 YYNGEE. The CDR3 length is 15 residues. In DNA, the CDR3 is TGTGCCAGCAGCGGACAGGGGACGTACCAAGAGACCCAGTACTTC. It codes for CASSGQGTYQETQYF.

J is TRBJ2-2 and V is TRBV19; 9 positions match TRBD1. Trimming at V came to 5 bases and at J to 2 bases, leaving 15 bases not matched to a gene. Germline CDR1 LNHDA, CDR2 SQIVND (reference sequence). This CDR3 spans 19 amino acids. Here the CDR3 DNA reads TGTGCCAGTAGTCCAAAAACGACAGGGGGGGCTTATAACACCGGGGAGCTGTTTTTT. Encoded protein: CASSPKTTGGAYNTGELFF.

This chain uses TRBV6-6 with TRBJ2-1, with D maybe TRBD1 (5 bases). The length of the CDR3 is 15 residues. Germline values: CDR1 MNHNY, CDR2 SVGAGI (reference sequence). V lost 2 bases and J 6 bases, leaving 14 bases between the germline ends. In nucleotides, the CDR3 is TGTGCCAGCAGTTACGAGCGCAGGGTAGGCAATGAGCAGTTCTTC. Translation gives CASSYERRVGNEQFF.

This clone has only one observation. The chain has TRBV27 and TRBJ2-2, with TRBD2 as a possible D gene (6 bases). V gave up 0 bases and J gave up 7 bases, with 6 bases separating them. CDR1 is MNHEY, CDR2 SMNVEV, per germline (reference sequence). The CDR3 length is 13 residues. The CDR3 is CASSLSRGGELFF. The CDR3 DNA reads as TGTGCCAGCAGTTTATCGCGGGGCGGGGAGCTGTTTTTT.

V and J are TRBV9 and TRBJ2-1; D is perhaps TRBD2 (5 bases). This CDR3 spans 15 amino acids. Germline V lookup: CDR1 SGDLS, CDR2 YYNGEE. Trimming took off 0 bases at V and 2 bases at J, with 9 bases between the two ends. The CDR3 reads CASSVGSGAYNEQFF. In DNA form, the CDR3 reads TGTGCCAGCAGCGTAGGGAGCGGTGCCTACAATGAGCAGTTCTTC.

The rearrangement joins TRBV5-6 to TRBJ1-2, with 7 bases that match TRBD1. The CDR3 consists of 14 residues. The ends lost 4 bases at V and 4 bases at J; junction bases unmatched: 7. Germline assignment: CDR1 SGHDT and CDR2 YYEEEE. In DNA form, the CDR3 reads TGTGCCAGCAGCGCCTCCGGGACAGCCTATGGCTACACCTTC. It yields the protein CASSASGTAYGYTF.

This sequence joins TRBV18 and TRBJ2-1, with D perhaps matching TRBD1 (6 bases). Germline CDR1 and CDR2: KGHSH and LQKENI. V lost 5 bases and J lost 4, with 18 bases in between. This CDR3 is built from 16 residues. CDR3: CASSLRNRDKYNEQFF. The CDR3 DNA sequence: TGTGCCAGCTCATTACGAAACCGGGACAAATACAATGAGCAGTTCTTC.

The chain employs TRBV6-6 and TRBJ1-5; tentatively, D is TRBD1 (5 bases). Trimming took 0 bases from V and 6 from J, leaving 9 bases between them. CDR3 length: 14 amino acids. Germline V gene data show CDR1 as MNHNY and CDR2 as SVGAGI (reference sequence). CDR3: CASSYSGGSQPQHF. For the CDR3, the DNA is TGTGCCAGCAGTTACTCGGGGGGATCTCAGCCCCAGCATTTT.